This TCR beta chain was recorded in a study of spatial heterogeneity in lung cancer. The CDR3 covers 15 residues. The germline V gene encodes CDR1 MDHEN and CDR2 SYDVKM. The ends lost 5 bases at V and 9 bases at J; junction bases unmatched: 11. This clonotype has a count of ten or more. Its target is not known. General study points: Tumoral mutation counts were tracked by counts of expanded intratumoral alpha and beta TCRs.

Time point defined: sample taken at primary tumor resection. All TCR cDNA molecules were individually tagged with a unique molecular identifier. MiXCR, run by TCRdb on the 5' RACE reads, gives a single entry per CDR3 protein. The table shows fewer than 12,000 distinct CDR3 sequences, with about an eighth occurring only once. The specimen comprised lung tumor tissue, sampled at surgery. The TCR comes from a male donor with early-stage non-small cell lung cancer. The chain links TRBV28 to TRBJ2-1, with 9 nucleotides matching TRBD2. CDR3 sequence: CASSPGTSWLAEQFF. In DNA, the CDR3 is TGTGCCAGCAGTCCCGGGACTAGCTGGTTGGCTGAGCAGTTCTTC.